This T cell receptor (beta chain) is from a study of blood T cells in healthy people across ages. Concerning this clonotype: Its antigen remains unknown.

With a J-beta primer mix and a sample-barcoded 5' primer, a second PCR ran about 7 to 12 cycles. Each sample yielded at least 2.5 million CDR3-containing paired-end reads. TCRdb reprocessed the 5' RACE reads via MiXCR and lists one record per CDR3 protein. The sample has more than 650,000 distinct CDR3 sequences; about 55% are singletons. Per germline, CDR1 SNHLY and CDR2 FYNNEI. Trimming left V 7 bases short and J 7 bases short, with 11 bases between. The CDR3 is 13 amino acids. The authors drew around 11 milliliters of peripheral blood from each donor. Study-wide findings and caveats: A roughly linear age-dependent decrease characterized TCR beta diversity per million T cells.

The chain uses TRBV2 and TRBJ1-6; possibly TRBD1 for D (5 bases). The sequence was collected from a man older than 75 in good health. Sequenced sample: blood. The CDR3 region has the DNA TGTGCCAGCAATAGACAGCAGAATTCACCCCTCCACTTT. It translates to CASNRQQNSPLHF.